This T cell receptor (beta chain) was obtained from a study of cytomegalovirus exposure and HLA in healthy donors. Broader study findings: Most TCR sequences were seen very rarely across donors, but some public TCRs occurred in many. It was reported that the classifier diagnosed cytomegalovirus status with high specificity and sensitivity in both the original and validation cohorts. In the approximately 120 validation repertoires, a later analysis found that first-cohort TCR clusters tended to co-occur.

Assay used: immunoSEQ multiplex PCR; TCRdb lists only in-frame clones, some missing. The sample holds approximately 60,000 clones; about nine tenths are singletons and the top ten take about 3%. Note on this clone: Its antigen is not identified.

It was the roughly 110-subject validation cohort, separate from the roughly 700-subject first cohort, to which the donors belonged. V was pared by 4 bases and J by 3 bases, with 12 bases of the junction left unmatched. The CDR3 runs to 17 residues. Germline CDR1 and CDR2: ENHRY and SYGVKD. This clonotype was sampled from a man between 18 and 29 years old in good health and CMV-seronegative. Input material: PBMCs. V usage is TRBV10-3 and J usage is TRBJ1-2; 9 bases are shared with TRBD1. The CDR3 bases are TGTGCCATCAGTGCGGGACAGGGATCTCGGTTCGACTATGGCTACACCTTC. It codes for CAISAGQGSRFDYGYTF.